A single sample gave rise to the 8 T cell receptor beta chains below, sequenced in a study of T cell repertoires in cytomegalovirus infection. A single record per CDR3 protein comes from TCRdb applying MiXCR to the reads. This sample carries roughly 730,000 distinct CDR3 sequences, approximately 33% of them seen once, and the ten largest clones take 15% to 20%. These TCRs' antigens remain unknown. Sequenced material: cultured PBMCs, taken from culture after CMV antigen stimulation. The receptors come from a human donor in good health (CMV status not recorded). Some clones in this sample may be carry-over from other donors' samples.

The chain uses TRBV12-5 and TRBJ1-5, with D tentatively TRBD1 (5 bases). In germline, CDR1 is LGHNT, CDR2 FRNRAP. The CDR3 has 16 residues. Trimming removed 0 bases from V and 4 bases from J, with 13 bases in between. The CDR3 bases are TGTGCTAGTGGTTTGGTGACAGCCAACCCTAATCAGCCCCAGCATTTT. As protein: CASGLVTANPNQPQHF.

This clonotype was detected only a few times. The V gene is TRBV15, the J gene TRBJ1-4, with D possibly matching TRBD1 (6 bases). The length of the CDR3 is 20 residues. V dropped 2 bases and J dropped 0 bases, with 22 bases sitting between them. CDR1 and CDR2 (germline): LNHNV, YYDKDF (reference sequence). The CDR3 DNA follows: TGTGCCACCAGCAGAAACAGGGAGAGACTAAAGAGTGCAACTAATGAAAAACTGTTTTTT. Residues: CATSRNRERLKSATNEKLFF.

This clonotype was counted between two and nine times. The chain has TRBV4-1 and TRBJ1-2; no definite D call. CDR1 and CDR2 from the germline V gene are MGHRA and YSYEKL. The CDR3 contains 13 residues. V lost 5 bases and J lost 4, with 11 bases in between. DNA for the CDR3: TGCGCCAGCAGCAATTACGACTTCTATGGCTACACCTTC. Translation gives CASSNYDFYGYTF.

The chain carries TRBV6-2 or TRBV6-3 and TRBJ1-1; 9 nucleotides align to TRBD1. The CDR3 runs 18 residues. CDR1 is MNHEY, CDR2 SVGEGT, per germline. V was pared by 6 bases and J by 1 base, with 15 bases of the junction left unmatched. The CDR3 DNA follows: TGTGCCAGCAGACGATCTCCTTACAGGGGGCTCGAGAACACTGAAGCTTTCTTT. This sequence encodes CASRRSPYRGLENTEAFF.

This clonotype was seen a single time. V and J are TRBV10-3 and TRBJ1-2; D is undetermined. Per the germline V gene, CDR1 is ENHRY and CDR2 is SYGVKD. The CDR3 contains 13 residues. V gave up 2 bases and J gave up 7 bases, with 11 bases separating them. CDR3 loop: CAISEMVGPGYTF. The CDR3 DNA sequence: TGTGCCATCAGTGAGATGGTCGGCCCTGGCTACACCTTC.

The chain uses TRBV20-1 and TRBJ2-1; D remains unclear. The CDR3 has 10 amino acids. Trimming left V 7 bases short and J 4 bases short, with 5 bases between. Germline V CDR1 and CDR2: DFQATT, SNEGSKA (reference sequence). In nucleotides, the CDR3 is TGCAGTGTGGGGTACAATGAGCAGTTCTTC. It translates to CSVGYNEQFF.

The J gene is TRBJ1-1, the V gene TRBV5-1; a possible D gene is TRBD1 (5 bases). Trimming left V 0 bases short and J 3 bases short, with 12 bases between. Germline CDR1 is SGHRS and CDR2 is YFSETQ. The CDR3 spans 15 residues. CDR3 region: CASSLEGDSDTEAFF. The CDR3, as DNA: TGCGCCAGCAGCTTGGAAGGGGATTCTGACACTGAAGCTTTCTTT. Full variable domain (outside the CDR3, taken from reference TRBV5-1 and TRBJ1-1): KAGVTQTPRYLIKTRGQQVTLSCSPISGHRSVSWYQQTPGQGLQFLFEYFSETQRNKGNFPGRFSGRQFSNSRSEMNVSTLELGDSALYLCASSLEGDSDTEAFFGQGTRLTVV.

This clonotype showed up just a few times. The V and J genes are TRBV6-1 and TRBJ1-2; no clear D. Germline CDR1 is MNHNS and CDR2 is SASEGT. CDR3 length equals 17 residues. V lost 6 bases, J lost 2 bases, and 22 bases lay in between. CDR3 bases: TGTGCCAGCAGGACCCCCCGGGCCGCGAAGGGAAACTATGGCTACACCTTC. It codes for CASRTPRAAKGNYGYTF.